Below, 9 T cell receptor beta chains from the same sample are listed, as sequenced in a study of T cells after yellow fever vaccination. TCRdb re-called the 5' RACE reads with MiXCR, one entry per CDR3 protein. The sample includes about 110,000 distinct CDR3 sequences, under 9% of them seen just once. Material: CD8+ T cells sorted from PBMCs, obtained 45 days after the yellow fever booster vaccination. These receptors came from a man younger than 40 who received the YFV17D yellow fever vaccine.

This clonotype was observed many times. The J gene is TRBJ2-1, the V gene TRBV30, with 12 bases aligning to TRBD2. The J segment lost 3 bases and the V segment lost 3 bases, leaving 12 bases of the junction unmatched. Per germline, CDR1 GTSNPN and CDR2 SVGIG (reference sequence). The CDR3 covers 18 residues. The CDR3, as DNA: TGTGCCTGGAGGGGGCTAGCGGGAGGGCCCGGGTTCTACAATGAGCAGTTCTTC. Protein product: CAWRGLAGGPGFYNEQFF.

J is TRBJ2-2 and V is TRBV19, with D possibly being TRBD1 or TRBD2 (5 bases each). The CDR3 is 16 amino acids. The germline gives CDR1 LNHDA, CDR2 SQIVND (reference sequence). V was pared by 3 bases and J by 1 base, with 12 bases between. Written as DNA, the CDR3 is TGTGCCAGTAGTATCGAGGGGCTTATGAACACCGGGGAGCTGTTTTTT. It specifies CASSIEGLMNTGELFF.

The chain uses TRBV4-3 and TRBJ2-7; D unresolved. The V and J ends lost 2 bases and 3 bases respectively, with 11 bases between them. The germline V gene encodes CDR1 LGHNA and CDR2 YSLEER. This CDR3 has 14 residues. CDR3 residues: CASSQSTASYEQYF. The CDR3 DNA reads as TGCGCCAGCAGCCAATCCACAGCAAGCTACGAGCAGTACTTC.

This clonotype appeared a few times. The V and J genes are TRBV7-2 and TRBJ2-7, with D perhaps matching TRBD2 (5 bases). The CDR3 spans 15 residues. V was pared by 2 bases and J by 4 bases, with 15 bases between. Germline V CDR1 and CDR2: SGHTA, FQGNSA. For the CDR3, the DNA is TGTGCCAGCAGCTTAAGCGACGGGAACGAGTACGAGCAGTACTTC. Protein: CASSLSDGNEYEQYF.

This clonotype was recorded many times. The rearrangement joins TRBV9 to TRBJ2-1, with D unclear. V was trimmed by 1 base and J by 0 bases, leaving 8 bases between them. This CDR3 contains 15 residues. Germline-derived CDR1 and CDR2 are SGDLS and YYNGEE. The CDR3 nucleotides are TGTGCCAGCAGCGTAACCCTCAGCTCCTACAATGAGCAGTTCTTC. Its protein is CASSVTLSSYNEQFF.

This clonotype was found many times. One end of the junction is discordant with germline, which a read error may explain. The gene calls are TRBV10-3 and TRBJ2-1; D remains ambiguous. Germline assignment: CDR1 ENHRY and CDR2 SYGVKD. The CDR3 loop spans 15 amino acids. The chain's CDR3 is CASRVGQPSNNEQFF. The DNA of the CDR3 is TGTGCCTCACGGGTAGGGCAGCCCTCCAACAATGAGCAGTTCTTC.

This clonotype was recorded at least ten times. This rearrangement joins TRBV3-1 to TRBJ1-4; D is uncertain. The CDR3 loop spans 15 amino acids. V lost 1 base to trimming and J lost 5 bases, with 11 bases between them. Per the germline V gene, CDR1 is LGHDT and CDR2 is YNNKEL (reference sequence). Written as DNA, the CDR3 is TGTGCCAGCAGCCAAGTCGGCCGAGACAATGAAAAACTGTTTTTT. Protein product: CASSQVGRDNEKLFF.

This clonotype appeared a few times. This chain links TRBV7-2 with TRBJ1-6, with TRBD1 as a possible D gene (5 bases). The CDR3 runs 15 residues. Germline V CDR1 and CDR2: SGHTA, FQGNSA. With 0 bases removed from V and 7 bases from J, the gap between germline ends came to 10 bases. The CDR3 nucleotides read TGTGCCAGCAGCTTAGCCCCGGGGGGAAATTCACCCCTCCACTTT. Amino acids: CASSLAPGGNSPLHF. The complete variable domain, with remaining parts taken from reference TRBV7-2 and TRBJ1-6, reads GAGVSQSPSNKVTEKGKDVELRCDPISGHTALYWYRQSLGQGLEFLIYFQGNSAPDKSGLPSDRFSAERTGGSVSTLTIQRTQQEDSAVYLCASSLAPGGNSPLHFGNGTRLTVT.

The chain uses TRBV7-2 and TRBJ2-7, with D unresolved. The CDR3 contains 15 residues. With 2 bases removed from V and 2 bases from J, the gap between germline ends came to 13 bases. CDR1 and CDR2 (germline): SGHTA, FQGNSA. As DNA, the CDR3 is TGTGCCAGCAGCTTAAAGTATAATGGAGCCTACGAGCAGTACTTC. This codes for CASSLKYNGAYEQYF.